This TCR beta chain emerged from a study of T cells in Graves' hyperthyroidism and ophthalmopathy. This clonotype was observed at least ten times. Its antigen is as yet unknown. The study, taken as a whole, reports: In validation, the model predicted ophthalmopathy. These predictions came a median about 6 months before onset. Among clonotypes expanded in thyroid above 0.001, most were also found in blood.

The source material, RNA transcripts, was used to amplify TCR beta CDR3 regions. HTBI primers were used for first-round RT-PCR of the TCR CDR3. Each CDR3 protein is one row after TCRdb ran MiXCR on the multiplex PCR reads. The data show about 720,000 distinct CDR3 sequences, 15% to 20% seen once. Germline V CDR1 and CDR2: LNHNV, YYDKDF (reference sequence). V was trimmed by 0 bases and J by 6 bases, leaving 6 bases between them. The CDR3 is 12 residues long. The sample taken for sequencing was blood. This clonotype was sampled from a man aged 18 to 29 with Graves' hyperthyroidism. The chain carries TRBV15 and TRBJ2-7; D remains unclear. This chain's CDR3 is CATSRDFSEQYF. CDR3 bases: TGTGCCACCAGCAGAGATTTCAGCGAGCAGTACTTC.